The clone carrying this T cell receptor beta chain was detected only once. This entry belongs to a study of shared clonotypes between healthy human individuals. Only in-frame clones appear in the TCRdb table, and some are missing; sequencing was by immunoSEQ multiplex PCR. The data contain 1.6 million or so clones, about 96% of them seen just once; the ten biggest clones take up about 1.2%. The receptor was derived from a young man in good health. The sample was naive CD4+ T cells sorted from blood. Specified subset: CD45RA+ positively selected.

As DNA, the CDR3 is TGTGCCATTGGGACACGTAGCACAGATACGCAGTATTTT. Protein: CAIGTRSTDTQYF. The chain is built from TRBV6-5 and TRBJ2-3, with a weak D call TRBD1 (6 bases). Germline loops: CDR1 MNHEY, CDR2 SVGAGI. The CDR3 is made up of 13 amino acids. With 10 bases removed from V and 0 bases from J, the gap between germline ends came to 11 bases.